These 7 T cell receptor beta chains share one sample of origin, sequenced in a study of low-dose radiotherapy and immunotherapy resistance in tumors. Documented time point: before trial treatment. First-strand cDNA relied on TRAV- and TRBV-specific primers spanning alpha and beta chains. Over roughly 19 PCR cycles, TCRs were amplified from a constant-region primer and V-primer adapter. One entry per CDR3 protein results from TCRdb running MiXCR on the reads. The profile shows around 79,000 distinct CDR3 sequences, 15% to 20% of them singletons. Sequenced material: PBMCs, taken before treatment. All receptors come from a male donor with prostate cancer.

This clonotype was counted at least ten times. The gene calls are TRBV29-1 and TRBJ1-4, with TRBD1 as a possible D gene (5 bases). This CDR3 is built from 14 residues. Per germline, CDR1 SQVTM and CDR2 ANQGSEA. V was shortened by 0 bases and J by 8 bases, with 13 bases between the two germline ends. CDR3 sequence: CSVEDRVKGEKLFF. CDR3 nucleotides: TGCAGCGTTGAAGATCGGGTGAAGGGGGAAAAACTGTTTTTT.

J is TRBJ1-1 and V is TRBV5-1, with 8 positions matching TRBD1. The CDR3 sequence is 15 residues long. J was trimmed by 0 bases and V by 4 bases; bases with no gene match: 5. Germline V gene lookup returns CDR1 SGHRS and CDR2 YFSETQ. CDR3 loop: CASSPRTGMNTEAFF. In nucleotides, the CDR3 is TGCGCCAGCAGCCCGAGGACAGGGATGAACACTGAAGCTTTCTTT.

The sample holds many counts of this clonotype. V gene TRBV5-1 combines with J gene TRBJ1-1; 7 nucleotides match TRBD1. CDR3 length equals 12 residues. Germline V gene data show CDR1 as SGHRS and CDR2 as YFSETQ. Trimming at V came to 4 bases and at J to 5 bases, leaving 2 bases not matched to a gene. In DNA form, the CDR3 reads TGCGCCAGCAGCCGGGACAGAACTGAAGCTTTCTTT. Amino acid sequence: CASSRDRTEAFF.

A note on this clonotype: A far larger clone differs by one base, so this is likely a read error. The gene calls are TRBV5-3 and TRBJ1-1, with D perhaps matching TRBD1 (5 bases). TRBV5-3 is marked as an open reading frame, function uncertain. The CDR3 spans 13 residues. CDR3 sequence: CDSSWEGPPRAFF. CDR3 nucleotides: TGTGACAGCAGCTGGGAGGGACCCCCCCGCGCTTTCTTT.

This clonotype has just a few counts. The chain joins TRBV20-1 to TRBJ2-5, with 7 nucleotides matching TRBD2. This CDR3 comprises 12 residues. Germline V gene sequence: CDR1 DFQATT, CDR2 SNEGSKA (reference sequence). The trim removed 3 bases at V and 9 bases at J, leaving 7 bases unmatched. The CDR3 here is CSASDRGGAQYF. As DNA, the CDR3 is TGCAGTGCTAGTGACCGGGGAGGGGCCCAGTACTTC.

This clonotype appeared many times. This chain links TRBV5-6 with TRBJ1-4; a weak D match, TRBD1 (5 bases). The CDR3 is made up of 14 amino acids. V was cut by 4 bases and J by 11 bases, with 18 bases left in between. Per the germline V gene, CDR1 is SGHDT and CDR2 is YYEEEE. The CDR3, as DNA: TGTGCCAGCAGCACTCGACAGATTCCGAACAAACTGTTTTTT. It specifies CASSTRQIPNKLFF.

This clonotype was seen many times. The chain links TRBV28 to TRBJ1-1, with no clear D. Per germline, CDR1 MDHEN and CDR2 SYDVKM. The V gene lost 4 bases and the J gene lost 3 bases, with 15 bases spanning the gap. The CDR3 is made up of 15 amino acids. The CDR3 protein is CASSSIRTLDTEAFF. CDR3 in DNA: TGTGCCAGCAGTTCCATTCGGACCCTGGACACTGAAGCTTTCTTT.